Described below is a single T cell receptor beta chain sequence and its context. This sample is part of a study of PD-L1 blockade in urothelial cancer. Libraries were prepared by immunoSEQ multiplex PCR; TCRdb keeps only in-frame clonotypes and omits some of them. The profile shows under 55,000 clones, nearly 85% of them singletons. V lost 7 bases to trimming and J lost 7 bases, with 22 bases between them. This CDR3 spans 15 amino acids. Per germline, CDR1 MDHEN and CDR2 SYDVKM. The TCR originated in a man in his forties with urothelial cancer. The source material was PBMCs, sampled around atezolizumab (anti-PD-L1) treatment. The chain links TRBV28 to TRBJ1-2, with D possibly matching TRBD1 (6 bases). The CDR3 nucleotides are TGTGCCAGCAACAACTTTCAGGGGAATAGAGGTGGCTACACCTTC. Translating gives CASNNFQGNRGGYTF.